What follows describes a single T cell receptor beta chain. The sample belongs to a study of blood T cell repertoires in COVID-19. As for the study in general: The United States, Italy and Spain provided the acute and convalescent COVID-19 samples.

Grouping used clinical history reported by participants in a survey and questionnaire. The germline gives CDR1 SGHRS, CDR2 YFSETQ. Trimming cost V 0 bases and J 5 bases; bases outside gene matches: 7. The length of the CDR3 is 15 residues. Authors' data handling: Researchers report that nucleated cell counts were estimated from reference gene primer amplification. Profiled with immunoSEQ multiplex PCR; TCRdb holds only in-frame clones, not every one. V and J calls and clone size are those listed in that table; D and trimming were worked out from the DNA. The sample includes about 240,000 clones, 80% to 90% seen only once; the top ten take approximately 3.8%.

The chain carries TRBV5-1 and TRBJ2-7; 8 bases are shared with TRBD2. This receptor was obtained from a woman aged 40-49 years who had been exposed to COVID-19. The sequencing input was PBMCs or T cells enriched from blood (not recorded which). The chain's CDR3 is CASSLGVAGKDEQYF. CDR3 DNA sequence: TGCGCCAGCAGCTTGGGAGTAGCGGGGAAGGACGAGCAGTACTTC.